A single sample gave rise to the 25 T cell receptor beta chains below, sequenced in a study of T cells in localized non-small cell lung cancer. Sequencing was performed with immunoSEQ multiplex PCR; in TCRdb, only in-frame clones are kept and a portion is missing. The sample has 75,000 to 95,000 clones; over 80% are singletons. The material was peripheral blood, obtained before any cancer treatment. Every receptor here comes from a man aged 40 to 70 with stage I squamous cell lung carcinoma.

The chain is built from TRBV20-1 and TRBJ1-4; D call uncertain. The germline V and J ends were trimmed by 6 bases and 5 bases, with 7 bases remaining between them. Germline CDR1 DFQATT, CDR2 SNEGSKA (reference sequence). The CDR3 loop spans 11 amino acids. For the CDR3, the DNA is TGCAGTGCAGCCGGGAATGAAAAACTGTTTTTT. Translated: CSAAGNEKLFF.

This chain connects TRBV7-2 to TRBJ2-1, with D maybe TRBD1 (5 bases). The V end was cut by 4 bases, the J end by 7 bases, with 11 bases between. Germline CDR1 SGHTA, CDR2 FQGNSA. This CDR3 has 13 amino acids. CDR3 bases: TGTGCCAGCAGCTCGCGAAGGGGAAATGAGCAGTTCTTC. Its translation is CASSSRRGNEQFF.

As regards this clone: Other DNA sequences in this sample translate to the same CDR3. This CDR3 reads CASSLEGGLNTEAFF. The CDR3 DNA reads TGTGCCAGCAGCTTAGAGGGAGGGCTGAACACTGAAGCTTTCTTT. This sequence joins TRBV7-2 and TRBJ1-1; D is uncertain. The CDR3 contains 15 residues. Deletions cut 1 base from V and 0 bases from J, with 9 bases between. Germline V lookup: CDR1 SGHTA, CDR2 FQGNSA.

The rearrangement joins TRBV6-6 to TRBJ1-2; D call uncertain. This CDR3 contains 14 residues. Trimming stripped 5 bases from V and 5 bases from J, with 15 bases between. Germline assignment: CDR1 MNHNY and CDR2 SVGAGI (reference sequence). CDR3 amino acids: CASSPGLLAYGYTF. The DNA for the CDR3 is TGTGCCAGCAGTCCCGGACTGCTTGCGTATGGCTACACCTTC.

This rearrangement joins TRBV7-6 to TRBJ1-3; D remains ambiguous. The length of the CDR3 is 16 residues. Trimming shortened V by 5 bases and J by 0 bases, and 14 bases separated the two germline ends. The germline gives CDR1 SGHVS, CDR2 FNYEAQ. CDR3 DNA: TGTGCCAGCAGCCCAGCCGGTGGGAGCTCTGGAAACACCATATATTTT. Translating gives CASSPAGGSSGNTIYF. The complete variable domain, with remaining parts taken from reference TRBV7-6 and TRBJ1-3, reads GAGVSQSPRYKVTKRGQDVALRCDPISGHVSLYWYRQALGQGPEFLTYFNYEAQQDKSGLPNDRFSAERPEGSISTLTIQRTEQRDSAMYRCASSPAGGSSGNTIYFGEGSWLTVV.

This clone was seen more than once but under ten times. The V and J genes are TRBV7-9 and TRBJ1-6; 7 bases are shared with TRBD1. J lost 7 bases, V lost 1 base, and 4 bases had no gene match. Germline V lookup: CDR1 SEHNR, CDR2 FQNEAQ (reference sequence). There are 15 residues in the CDR3. The CDR3 DNA is TGTGCCAGCAGCTTAGGGACAGGAGTAAATTCACCCCTCCACTTT. Protein product: CASSLGTGVNSPLHF.

The chain employs TRBV19 and TRBJ2-3; possibly TRBD1 for D (5 bases). Germline V CDR1 and CDR2: LNHDA, SQIVND (reference sequence). CDR3 length equals 13 residues. Trimming shortened V by 7 bases and J by 0 bases, and 8 bases separated the two germline ends. The CDR3 protein is CASTPGSTDTQYF. The DNA for the CDR3 is TGTGCCAGTACGCCAGGGAGCACAGATACGCAGTATTTT.

The chain employs TRBV5-1 and TRBJ1-2; 10 bases are shared with TRBD1. Trimming cost V 3 bases and J 2 bases; bases outside gene matches: 7. Germline V gene sequence: CDR1 SGHRS, CDR2 YFSETQ. This CDR3 is built from 16 residues. CDR3 amino acids: CASSSYGGQGNYGYTF. The CDR3 DNA follows: TGCGCCAGCAGCTCCTACGGGGGACAGGGGAACTATGGCTACACCTTC.

The chain joins TRBV19 to TRBJ1-2, with TRBD1 as a possible D gene (6 bases). Trimming removed 4 bases at V and 4 bases at J, with 28 bases between. The CDR3 covers 19 residues. Germline-derived CDR1 and CDR2 are LNHDA and SQIVND (reference sequence). CDR3 sequence: CASSRPRPGNREQGYGYTF. In DNA form, the CDR3 reads TGTGCCAGTAGTAGACCTCGGCCTGGAAACAGGGAGCAGGGCTATGGCTACACCTTC.

The gene calls are TRBV2 and TRBJ2-2, with 7 bases lining up with TRBD1. After removal of 6 bases from V and 0 bases from J, the junction contained 1 base not matched to a gene. The CDR3 length is 14 residues. Germline lookup yields CDR1 SNHLY and CDR2 FYNNEI. Here the CDR3 reads CASRTGTNTGELFF. Written as DNA, the CDR3 is TGTGCCAGCAGGACAGGGACGAACACCGGGGAGCTGTTTTTT.

The V and J genes are TRBV6-4 and TRBJ1-1; D is uncertain. Germline loops: CDR1 MRHNA, CDR2 SNTAGT. The CDR3 loop spans 15 amino acids. Trimming shortened V by 0 bases and J by 0 bases, and 8 bases separated the two germline ends. The DNA for the CDR3 is TGTGCCAGCAGTGACTCGAGCAAGATGAACACTGAAGCTTTCTTT. Its translation: CASSDSSKMNTEAFF.

This clone was observed a few times. V gene TRBV30 combines with J gene TRBJ1-1; maybe TRBD1 (5 bases). Germline CDR1 GTSNPN, CDR2 SVGIG (reference sequence). The CDR3 consists of 12 residues. Between the trimmed V and J ends, which lost 3 bases and 7 bases, there was a span of 12 bases. CDR3 in DNA: TGTGCCTGGAGATTTTCGACAGTTGAAGCTTTCTTT. The encoded protein is CAWRFSTVEAFF.

The sample holds one count of this clone. The chain is built from TRBV4-2 and TRBJ1-5; no reliable D call. There are 13 residues in the CDR3. V gave up 0 bases and J gave up 15 bases, with 15 bases separating them. Germline CDR1 and CDR2: LGHNA and YNFKEQ. CDR3 DNA sequence: TGTGCCAGCAGCCAAGATGCGGGCAGCCTCCGGCATTTT. This translates into CASSQDAGSLRHF.

The chain uses TRBV14 and TRBJ1-1; D is ambiguous. Trimming took 6 bases from V and 4 from J, leaving 12 bases between them. Germline CDR1 and CDR2: SGHDN and FVKESK. This CDR3 spans 13 amino acids. The CDR3 reads CASRMARGTEAFF. CDR3 bases: TGTGCCAGCAGGATGGCCCGCGGCACTGAAGCTTTCTTT.

This clone has more than one count but fewer than ten. The chain recombines TRBV7-3 with TRBJ1-1; TRBD1 aligns across 9 bases. The V gene's germline CDR1 is SGHTA and CDR2 FQGTGA. The CDR3 sequence is 14 residues long. V lost 3 bases and J lost 3; bases outside the gene matches: 2. The CDR3 sequence is CASSFGQGHTEAFF. CDR3 bases: TGTGCCAGCAGCTTCGGACAGGGGCACACTGAAGCTTTCTTT.

The V call is TRBV5-5, the J call TRBJ2-7; tentatively, D is TRBD1 (5 bases). The germline V gene encodes CDR1 SGHKS and CDR2 YYEKEE (reference sequence). V lost 7 bases, J lost 2 bases, and 19 bases lay in between. This CDR3 is 15 amino acids long. This chain's CDR3 is CASRPPTGIAYEQYF. CDR3 sequence (DNA): TGTGCCAGCCGCCCACCTACAGGAATCGCCTACGAGCAGTACTTC.

V is TRBV7-2 and J is TRBJ2-7; 11 bases align to TRBD1. The J segment lost 1 base and the V segment lost 5 bases, leaving 7 bases of the junction unmatched. From germline, CDR1 is SGHTA and CDR2 FQGNSA. The CDR3 extends over 16 amino acids. CDR3 sequence (DNA): TGTGCCAGCAGCGGAGGGACAGGGGGTGGATCCTACGAGCAGTACTTC. It yields the protein CASSGGTGGGSYEQYF.

This chain links TRBV19 with TRBJ1-1; maybe TRBD1 (6 bases). The CDR3 extends over 12 amino acids. Germline values: CDR1 LNHDA, CDR2 SQIVND (reference sequence). The chain's CDR3 is CGLHRVNTEAFF. The CDR3 DNA sequence: TGTGGCTTGCACAGGGTGAACACTGAAGCTTTCTTT.

This clone was recorded only once. The rearrangement links TRBV9 to TRBJ2-7, with D unclear. Germline V CDR1 and CDR2: SGDLS, YYNGEE. V lost 3 bases and J lost 5, with 9 bases in between. The CDR3 spans 12 residues. The CDR3 sequence: CASSGLQNEQYF. The CDR3 coding sequence is TGTGCCAGCAGCGGGTTACAAAACGAGCAGTACTTC.

This sequence joins TRBV11-2 and TRBJ1-3; the D gene is possibly TRBD1 (5 bases). Trimming took off 5 bases at V and 0 bases at J, with 20 bases between the two ends. Germline CDR1 SGHAT, CDR2 FQNNGV. CDR3 length: 18 residues. As DNA, the CDR3 is TGTGCCAGCAGCGTGAGGACTGAACACAGGCGCTCTGGAAACACCATATATTTT. Protein sequence: CASSVRTEHRRSGNTIYF.

CDR3 in amino acids: CASSSPGGVETQYF. The CDR3 DNA reads TGTGCCAGCAGTTCCCCCGGGGGCGTAGAGACCCAGTACTTC. The chain combines TRBV28 with TRBJ2-5, with D perhaps given as TRBD1 or TRBD2 (6 bases each). V was trimmed by 4 bases and J by 4 bases, leaving 13 bases between them. The germline CDR1 and CDR2 sequences are MDHEN and SYDVKM. The CDR3 loop spans 14 amino acids.

The CDR3 loop reads CSVGQAPNYGYTF. The CDR3 region has the DNA TGCAGCGTGGGACAGGCCCCTAACTATGGCTACACCTTC. The rearrangement links TRBV29-1 to TRBJ1-2; TRBD1 matches 8 bases. Trimming cost V 6 bases and J 0 bases; bases outside gene matches: 3. Germline CDR1 is SQVTM and CDR2 is ANQGSEA. CDR3 length: 13 amino acids.

The V and J genes are TRBV2 and TRBJ1-3; D call uncertain. CDR1 is SNHLY and CDR2 is FYNNEI in the germline V gene. This CDR3 has 14 amino acids. Trimming removed 7 bases from V and 0 bases from J, with 10 bases in between. The CDR3 bases are TGTGCCAGCAAGGCGAAAAGCTCTGGAAACACCATATATTTT. Amino acids: CASKAKSSGNTIYF.

CDR3 sequence (DNA): TGTGCCAGCAGTACCCAGGGGACGGTTTCCGAGCAGTACTTC. It encodes CASSTQGTVSEQYF. The rearrangement links TRBV28 to TRBJ2-7; D might be TRBD1 (6 bases). CDR3 length: 14 amino acids. Germline values: CDR1 MDHEN, CDR2 SYDVKM. Trimming cost V 5 bases and J 6 bases, with 17 bases left between them.

The J gene is TRBJ1-2, the V gene TRBV27, with 8 nucleotides matching TRBD1. Germline CDR1 and CDR2: MNHEY and SMNVEV (reference sequence). The CDR3 length is 14 residues. V shed 5 bases and J 5 bases; nucleotides not matched to a gene: 7. In DNA, the CDR3 is TGTGCCAGCAGTCCCGGACAGGGCCTATATGGCTACACCTTC. Translation gives CASSPGQGLYGYTF.